This T cell receptor beta chain was recorded in a study of T cell repertoires in cytomegalovirus infection. Study as a whole: Both a matching HLA type and CMV infection were indicated by public TCR beta signatures.

A word on this clonotype: Antigen specificity is unknown.

Germline V gene lookup returns CDR1 DFQATT and CDR2 SNEGSKA (reference sequence). CDR3 length equals 15 residues. V trimming: 6 bases; J trimming: 4 bases; junction bases outside the gene matches: 11. TCRdb used MiXCR to reprocess the reads, holding one entry per CDR3 protein. This sample has a few hundred thousand distinct CDR3 sequences; around 35% occur once, and the top ten carry roughly 15%. The TCR comes from a human donor in good health (CMV status not recorded). Some clones in this sample may be carry-over from other donors' samples. The V and J genes are TRBV20-1 and TRBJ2-1; 8 bases agree with TRBD2. The material was cultured PBMCs, obtained from culture after CMV antigen stimulation. In DNA form, the CDR3 reads TGCAGTGCCCAACGGGGGGGAGGGATATACAATGAGCAGTTCTTC. Its translation: CSAQRGGGIYNEQFF.